This TCR beta chain emerged from a study of blood T cell repertoires in COVID-19. The overall study: The United States, Italy and Spain supplied acute and convalescent COVID-19 samples. PBMCs, B-cell-depleted T cells, or T cells provided the cDNA or gDNA that made up the material.

Authors' analysis steps: By means of reference gene primer amplification, nucleated cell counts were estimated. The repertoire was sequenced with immunoSEQ multiplex PCR; TCRdb's copy has only in-frame clones and lacks some. The DNA was the basis for D and trimming; V, J and clone size are from that table. The sample lists 95,000 to 150,000 clones; almost 70% were seen once. The length of the CDR3 is 16 residues. Germline CDR1 is MNHNS and CDR2 is SASEGT. V dropped 3 bases and J dropped 2 bases, with 17 bases sitting between them. The TCR originated in a woman in her 70s with acute or convalescent COVID-19. The V and J genes are TRBV6-1 and TRBJ2-7, with a weak D call TRBD1 (6 bases). Source material: peripheral blood. The CDR3, as DNA: TGTGCCAGCAGTGATCACAGGGCCCCCCCAACCTACGAGCAGTACTTC. Amino acid sequence: CASSDHRAPPTYEQYF.